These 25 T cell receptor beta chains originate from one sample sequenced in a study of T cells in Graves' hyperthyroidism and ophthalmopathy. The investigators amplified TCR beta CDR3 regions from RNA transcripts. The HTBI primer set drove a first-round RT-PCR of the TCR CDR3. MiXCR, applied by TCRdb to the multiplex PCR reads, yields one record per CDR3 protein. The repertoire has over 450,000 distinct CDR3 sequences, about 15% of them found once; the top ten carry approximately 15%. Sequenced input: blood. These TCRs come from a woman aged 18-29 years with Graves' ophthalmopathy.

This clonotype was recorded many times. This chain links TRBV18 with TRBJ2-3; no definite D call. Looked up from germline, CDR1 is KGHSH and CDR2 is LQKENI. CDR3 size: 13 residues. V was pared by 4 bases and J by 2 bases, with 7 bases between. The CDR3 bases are TGTGCCAGCTCACAGACTCACACAGATACGCAGTATTTT. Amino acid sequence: CASSQTHTDTQYF.

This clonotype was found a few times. The CDR3 coding sequence is TGTGCCAGCAGGCAGGGGGCGTACACCGGGGAGCTGTTTTTT. Translating it yields CASRQGAYTGELFF. The chain links TRBV6-1 to TRBJ2-2; TRBD1 agrees at 8 bases. The junction had 3 bases not matched to a gene; V was cut back by 6 bases and J by 3 bases. The germline V gene encodes CDR1 MNHNS and CDR2 SASEGT. This CDR3 region has 14 residues.

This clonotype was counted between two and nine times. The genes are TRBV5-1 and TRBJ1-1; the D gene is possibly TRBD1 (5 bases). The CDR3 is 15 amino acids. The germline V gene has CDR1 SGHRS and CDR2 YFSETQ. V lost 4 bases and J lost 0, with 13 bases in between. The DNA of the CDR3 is TGCGCCAGCAGCGATACCCGGGGGGTGAACACTGAAGCTTTCTTT. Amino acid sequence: CASSDTRGVNTEAFF.

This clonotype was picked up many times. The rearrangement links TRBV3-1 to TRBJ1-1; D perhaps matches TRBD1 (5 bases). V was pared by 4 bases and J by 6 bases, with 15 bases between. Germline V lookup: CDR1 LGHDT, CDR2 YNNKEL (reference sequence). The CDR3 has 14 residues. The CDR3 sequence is CASSPAGRPPEAFF. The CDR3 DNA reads TGTGCCAGCAGCCCTGCAGGGAGGCCCCCTGAAGCTTTCTTT.

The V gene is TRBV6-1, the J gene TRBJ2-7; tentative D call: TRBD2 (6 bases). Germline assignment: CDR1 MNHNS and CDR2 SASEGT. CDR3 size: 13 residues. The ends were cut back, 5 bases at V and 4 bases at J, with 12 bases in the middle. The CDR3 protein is CASSRVSGYEQYF. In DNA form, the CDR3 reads TGTGCCAGCAGTAGGGTTAGCGGTTACGAGCAGTACTTC.

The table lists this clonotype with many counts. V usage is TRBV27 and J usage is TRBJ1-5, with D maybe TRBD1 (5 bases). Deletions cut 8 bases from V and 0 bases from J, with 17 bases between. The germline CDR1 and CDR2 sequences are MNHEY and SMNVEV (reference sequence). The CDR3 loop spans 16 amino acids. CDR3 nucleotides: TGTGCCAGCGCGGCAGGGTGGCAGCATAGCAATCAGCCCCAGCATTTT. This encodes CASAAGWQHSNQPQHF.

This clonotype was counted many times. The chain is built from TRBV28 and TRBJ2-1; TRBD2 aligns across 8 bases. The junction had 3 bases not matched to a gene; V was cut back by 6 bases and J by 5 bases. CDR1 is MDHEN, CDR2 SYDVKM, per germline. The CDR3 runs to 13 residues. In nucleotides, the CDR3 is TGTGCCAGCAGCTGGCGGGAGGACAATGAGCAGTTCTTC. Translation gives CASSWREDNEQFF.

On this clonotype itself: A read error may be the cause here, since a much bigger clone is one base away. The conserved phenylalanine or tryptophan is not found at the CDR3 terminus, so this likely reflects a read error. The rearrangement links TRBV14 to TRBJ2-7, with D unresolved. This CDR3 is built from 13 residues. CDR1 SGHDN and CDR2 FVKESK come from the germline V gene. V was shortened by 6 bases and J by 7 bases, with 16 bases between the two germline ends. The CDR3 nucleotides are TGTGCCAGCAGTTTAGAACTCCACGGGGAGCAGTACCTC. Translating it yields CASSLELHGEQYL.

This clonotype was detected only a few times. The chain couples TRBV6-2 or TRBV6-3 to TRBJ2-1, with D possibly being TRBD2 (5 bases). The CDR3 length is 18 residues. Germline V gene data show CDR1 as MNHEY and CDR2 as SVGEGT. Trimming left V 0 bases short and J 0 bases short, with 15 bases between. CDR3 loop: CASSYSIRLASSYNEQFF. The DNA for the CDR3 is TGTGCCAGCAGTTACTCGATCCGCTTAGCGAGCTCCTACAATGAGCAGTTCTTC.

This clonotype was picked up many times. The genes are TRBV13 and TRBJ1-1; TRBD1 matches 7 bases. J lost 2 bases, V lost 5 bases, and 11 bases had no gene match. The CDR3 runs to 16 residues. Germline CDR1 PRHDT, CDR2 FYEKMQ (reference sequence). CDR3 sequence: CASSQTTGAFNTEAFF. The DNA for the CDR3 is TGTGCCAGCAGCCAAACAACAGGGGCCTTTAACACTGAAGCTTTCTTT.

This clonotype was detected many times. The CDR3 nucleotides read TGTGCCAGCAGAGACCGACCAGCGGGACACTCCTACAATGAGCAGTTCTTC. It yields the protein CASRDRPAGHSYNEQFF. This rearrangement joins TRBV6-1 to TRBJ2-1; tentative D call: TRBD2 (7 bases). V lost 6 bases and J 0 bases, leaving 18 bases between the germline ends. The CDR3 has 17 residues. The germline CDR1 and CDR2 sequences are MNHNS and SASEGT.

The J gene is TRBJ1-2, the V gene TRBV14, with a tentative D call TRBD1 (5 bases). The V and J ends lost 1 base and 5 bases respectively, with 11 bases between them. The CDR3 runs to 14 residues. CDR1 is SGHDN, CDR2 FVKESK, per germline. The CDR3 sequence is CASSQAGTRYGYTF. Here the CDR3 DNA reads TGTGCCAGCAGCCAAGCGGGGACTCGGTATGGCTACACCTTC.

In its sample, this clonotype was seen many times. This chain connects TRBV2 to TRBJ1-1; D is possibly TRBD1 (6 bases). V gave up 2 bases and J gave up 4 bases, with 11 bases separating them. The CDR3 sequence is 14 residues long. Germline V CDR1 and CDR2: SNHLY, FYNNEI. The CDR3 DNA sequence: TGTGCCAGCAGTGAAAGTAGAGGGGGCACTGAAGCTTTCTTT. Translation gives CASSESRGGTEAFF.

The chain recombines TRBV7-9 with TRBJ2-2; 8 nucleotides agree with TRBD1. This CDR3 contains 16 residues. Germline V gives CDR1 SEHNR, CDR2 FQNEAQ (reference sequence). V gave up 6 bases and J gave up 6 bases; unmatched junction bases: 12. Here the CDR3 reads CASSFFRGPISGELFF. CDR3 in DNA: TGTGCCAGCAGTTTTTTCAGGGGGCCGATTTCCGGGGAGCTGTTTTTT.

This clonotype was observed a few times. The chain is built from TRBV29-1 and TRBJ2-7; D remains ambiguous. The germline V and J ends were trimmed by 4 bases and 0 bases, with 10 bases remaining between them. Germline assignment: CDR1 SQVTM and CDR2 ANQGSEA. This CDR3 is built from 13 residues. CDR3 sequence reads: CSVGMESSYEQYF. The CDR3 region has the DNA TGCAGCGTTGGAATGGAGAGCTCCTACGAGCAGTACTTC.

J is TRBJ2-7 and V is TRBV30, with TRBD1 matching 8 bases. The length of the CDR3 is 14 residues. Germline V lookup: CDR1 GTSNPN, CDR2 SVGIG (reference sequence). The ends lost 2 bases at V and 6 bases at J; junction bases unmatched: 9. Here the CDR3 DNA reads TGTGCCTGGAGTCACGGACAGGGCCCGCGCGAGCAGTACTTC. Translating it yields CAWSHGQGPREQYF.

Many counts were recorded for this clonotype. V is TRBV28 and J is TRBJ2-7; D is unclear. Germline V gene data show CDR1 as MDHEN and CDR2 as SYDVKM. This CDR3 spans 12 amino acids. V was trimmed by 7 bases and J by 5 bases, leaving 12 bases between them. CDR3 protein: CASNNRFDEQYF. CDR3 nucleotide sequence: TGTGCCAGCAATAACCGGTTCGACGAGCAGTACTTC.

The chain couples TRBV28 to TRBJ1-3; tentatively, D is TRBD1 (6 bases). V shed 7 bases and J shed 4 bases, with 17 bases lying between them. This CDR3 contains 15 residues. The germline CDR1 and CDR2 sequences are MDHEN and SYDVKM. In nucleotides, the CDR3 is TGTGCCAGCACCTATCATGGGGGGCCGGGAAACACCATATATTTT. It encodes CASTYHGGPGNTIYF.

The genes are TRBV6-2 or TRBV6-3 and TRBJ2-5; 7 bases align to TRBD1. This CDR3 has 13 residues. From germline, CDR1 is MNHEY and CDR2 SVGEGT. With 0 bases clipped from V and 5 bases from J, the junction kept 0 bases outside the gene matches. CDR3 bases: TGTGCCAGCAGTTACTCGGACAGGGAGACCCAGTACTTC. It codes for CASSYSDRETQYF.

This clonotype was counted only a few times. This chain's CDR3 is CASSPGAGSQPQHF. CDR3 in DNA: TGTGCCAGCAGTCCAGGGGCAGGGAGCCAGCCCCAGCATTTT. The J gene is TRBJ1-5, the V gene TRBV6-1; tentatively, D is TRBD1 (6 bases). This CDR3 region has 14 residues. V was cut by 5 bases and J by 7 bases, with 15 bases left in between. Germline V CDR1 and CDR2: MNHNS, SASEGT.

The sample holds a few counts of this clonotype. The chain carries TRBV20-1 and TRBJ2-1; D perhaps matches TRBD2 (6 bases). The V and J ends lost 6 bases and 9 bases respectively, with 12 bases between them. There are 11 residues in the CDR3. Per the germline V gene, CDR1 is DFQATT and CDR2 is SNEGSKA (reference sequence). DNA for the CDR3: TGCAGTGCGAGCACTAGCTTTGAGCAGTTCTTC. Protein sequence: CSASTSFEQFF.

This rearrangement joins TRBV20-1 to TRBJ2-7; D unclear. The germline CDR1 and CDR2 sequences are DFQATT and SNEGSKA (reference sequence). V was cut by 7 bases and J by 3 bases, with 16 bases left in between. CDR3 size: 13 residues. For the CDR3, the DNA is TGCAGTGGTGAGAAGTGGCACAACTACGAGCAGTACTTC. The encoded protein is CSGEKWHNYEQYF.

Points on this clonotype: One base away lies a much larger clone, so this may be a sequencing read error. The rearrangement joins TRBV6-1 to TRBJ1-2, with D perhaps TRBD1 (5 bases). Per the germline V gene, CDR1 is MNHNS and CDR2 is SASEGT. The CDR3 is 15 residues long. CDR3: CVSSRESGTLAGYTF. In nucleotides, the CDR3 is TGTGTCAGCAGTAGAGAATCCGGGACCCTGGCTGGCTACACCTTC.

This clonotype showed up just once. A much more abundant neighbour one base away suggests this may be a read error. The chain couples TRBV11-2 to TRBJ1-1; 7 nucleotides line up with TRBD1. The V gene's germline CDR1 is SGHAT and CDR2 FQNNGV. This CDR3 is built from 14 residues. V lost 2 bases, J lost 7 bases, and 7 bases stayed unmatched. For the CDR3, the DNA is TGTGCCAGCAGCTTAATAGAGACAGGGATTGAAGCTTTCTTT. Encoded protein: CASSLIETGIEAFF.

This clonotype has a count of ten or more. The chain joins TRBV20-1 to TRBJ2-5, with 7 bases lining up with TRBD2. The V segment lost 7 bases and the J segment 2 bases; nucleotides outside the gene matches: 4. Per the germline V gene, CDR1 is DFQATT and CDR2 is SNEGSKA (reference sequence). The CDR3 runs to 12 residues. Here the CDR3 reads CSGAGQQETQYF. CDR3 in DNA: TGCAGTGGAGCGGGGCAGCAAGAGACCCAGTACTTC.